This T cell receptor (beta chain) was identified during a study of chemoradiotherapy in HPV16-positive cancers. Overall study results and limits: Non-HPV-specific T cells did not expand in tumors during treatment, whereas candidate HPV-specific clones and E7-related motifs did.

Germline-derived CDR1 and CDR2 are SSHAT and FNYEAQ (reference sequence). CDR3 length equals 13 residues. A remark on this clone: Its antigen is undetermined. At one end, the junction sequence differs from germline, possibly due to a read error.

Here immunoSEQ multiplex PCR was the method, and the copy in TCRdb shows in-frame clones only, minus some. This sample has under 85,000 clones, with 88% found just once. The TCR sequence derives from a human donor with HPV-associated anogenital cancer. The sequencing used blood, collected from a patient who underwent chemoradiotherapy. V is TRBV7-7 and J is TRBJ1-1; TRBD1 might be the D (6 bases). CDR3 nucleotides: TGTGCTAGCAGCTCGGACAGGAACACTGAAGCTTTCTTT. This translates into CASSSDRNTEAFF.